This T cell receptor (beta chain) originates from a study of shared clonotypes between healthy human individuals. The overall study: The composition of the donors was a couple of women and a few men aged 18 to 49. Per donor, CD8 memory used one plate, CD8 naive used two, CD4 memory used three and CD4 naive used three.

The method was immunoSEQ multiplex PCR; TCRdb's version includes in-frame clones alone and lacks a portion of them. The sample shows millions of clones, less than 95% of them seen only once. Study conclusions and caveats: Sharing across four donors was seen in 4.5% to 6.5% of naive CD4 clonotypes. What limited the represented genetic and exposure-history diversity was the small number of donors.

The V end was cut by 2 bases, the J end by 4 bases, with 5 bases between. CDR1 is MNHNY, CDR2 SVGAGI, per germline (reference sequence). This CDR3 comprises 12 residues. Naivety among CD8 cells was defined by CD45RO negativity and positive CCR7 selection, thereby excluding terminally differentiated effector memory CD45RA+ cells. As to this clone: Its antigen remains unknown.

The receptor comes from a man between 18 and 29 years old in good health. The rearrangement links TRBV6-6 to TRBJ2-5; D unclear. Material: naive CD8+ T cells sorted from blood. The CDR3 nucleotides are TGTGCCAGCAGTTACCCCCTAGAGACCCAGTACTTC. As protein: CASSYPLETQYF.